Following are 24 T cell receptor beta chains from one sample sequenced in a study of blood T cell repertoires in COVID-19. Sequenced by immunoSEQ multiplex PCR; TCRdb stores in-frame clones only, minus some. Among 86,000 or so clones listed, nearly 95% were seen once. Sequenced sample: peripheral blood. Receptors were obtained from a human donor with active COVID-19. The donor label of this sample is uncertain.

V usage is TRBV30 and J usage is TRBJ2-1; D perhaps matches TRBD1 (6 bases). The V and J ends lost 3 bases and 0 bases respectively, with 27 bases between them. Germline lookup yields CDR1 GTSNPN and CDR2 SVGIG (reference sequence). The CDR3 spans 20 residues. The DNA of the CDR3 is TGTGCCTGGAGGGACAAGGGACACCCAATTTTCATAAGCTCCTACAATGAGCAGTTCTTC. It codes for CAWRDKGHPIFISSYNEQFF. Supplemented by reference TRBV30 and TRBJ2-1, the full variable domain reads SQTIHQWPATLVQPVGSPLSLECTVEGTSNPNLYWYRQAAGRGLQLLFYSVGIGQISSEVPQNLSASRPQDRQFILSSKKLLLSDSGFYLCAWRDKGHPIFISSYNEQFFGPGTRLTVL.

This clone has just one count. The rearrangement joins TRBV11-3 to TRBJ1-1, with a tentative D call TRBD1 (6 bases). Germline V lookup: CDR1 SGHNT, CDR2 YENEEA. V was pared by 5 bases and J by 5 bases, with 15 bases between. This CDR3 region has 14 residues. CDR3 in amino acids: CASSPSQGGTEAFF. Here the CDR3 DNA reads TGTGCCAGCAGCCCTTCACAGGGTGGGACTGAAGCTTTCTTT.

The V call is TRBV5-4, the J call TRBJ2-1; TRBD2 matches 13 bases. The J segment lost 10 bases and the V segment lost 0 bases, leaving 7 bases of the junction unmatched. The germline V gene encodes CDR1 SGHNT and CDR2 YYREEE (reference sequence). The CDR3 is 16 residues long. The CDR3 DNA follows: TGTGCCAGCAGCTTGGGTGGACTAGCGGGAGTTTTAGAGCAGTTCTTC. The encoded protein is CASSLGGLAGVLEQFF.

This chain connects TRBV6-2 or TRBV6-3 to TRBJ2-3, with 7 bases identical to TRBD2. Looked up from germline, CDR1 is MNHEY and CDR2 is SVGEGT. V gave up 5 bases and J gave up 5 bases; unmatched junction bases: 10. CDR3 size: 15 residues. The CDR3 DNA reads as TGTGCCAGCAGTCCCCCGGGGAGGGATGGAGATACGCAGTATTTT. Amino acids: CASSPPGRDGDTQYF.

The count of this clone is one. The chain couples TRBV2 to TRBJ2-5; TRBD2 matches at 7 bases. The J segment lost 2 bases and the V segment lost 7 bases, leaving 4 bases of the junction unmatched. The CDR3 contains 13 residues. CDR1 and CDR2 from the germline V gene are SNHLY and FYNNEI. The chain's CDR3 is CASTALAQETQYF. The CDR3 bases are TGTGCCAGCACTGCACTAGCGCAAGAGACCCAGTACTTC.

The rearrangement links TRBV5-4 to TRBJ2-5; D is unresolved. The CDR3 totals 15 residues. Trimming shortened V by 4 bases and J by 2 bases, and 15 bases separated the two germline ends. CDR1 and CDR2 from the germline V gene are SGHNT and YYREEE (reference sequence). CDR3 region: CASSGSRADQETQYF. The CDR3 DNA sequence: TGTGCCAGCAGCGGTTCTCGTGCGGATCAAGAGACCCAGTACTTC. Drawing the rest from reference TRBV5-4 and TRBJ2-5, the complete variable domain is ETGVTQSPTHLIKTRGQQVTLRCSSQSGHNTVSWYQQALGQGPQFIFQYYREEENGRGNFPPRFSGLQFPNYSSELNVNALELDDSALYLCASSGSRADQETQYFGPGTRLLVL.

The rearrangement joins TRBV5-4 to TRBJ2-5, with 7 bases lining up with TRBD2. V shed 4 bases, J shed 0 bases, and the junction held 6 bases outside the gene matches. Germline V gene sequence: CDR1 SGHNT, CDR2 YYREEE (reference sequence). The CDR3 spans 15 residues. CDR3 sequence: CASSQSSGDQETQYF. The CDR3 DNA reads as TGTGCCAGCAGCCAGTCTAGCGGAGACCAAGAGACCCAGTACTTC.

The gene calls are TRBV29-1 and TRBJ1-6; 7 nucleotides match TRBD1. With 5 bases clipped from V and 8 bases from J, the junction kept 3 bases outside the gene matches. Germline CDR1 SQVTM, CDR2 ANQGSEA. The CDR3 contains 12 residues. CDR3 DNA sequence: TGCAGCGTTAGGGACAGCCATTCACCCCTCCACTTT. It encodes CSVRDSHSPLHF.

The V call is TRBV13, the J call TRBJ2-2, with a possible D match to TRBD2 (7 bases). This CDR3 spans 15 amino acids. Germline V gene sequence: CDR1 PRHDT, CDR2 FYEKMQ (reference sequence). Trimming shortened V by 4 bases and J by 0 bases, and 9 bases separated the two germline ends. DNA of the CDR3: TGTGCCAGCAGCTCGGGGGGCCCGAACACCGGGGAGCTGTTTTTT. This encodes CASSSGGPNTGELFF.

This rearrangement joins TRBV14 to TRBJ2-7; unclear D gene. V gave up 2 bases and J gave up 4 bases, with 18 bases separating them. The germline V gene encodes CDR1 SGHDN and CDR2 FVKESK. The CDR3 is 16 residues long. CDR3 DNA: TGTGCCAGCAGCCAATATTTGGGCAGCTACACATACGAGCAGTACTTC. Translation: CASSQYLGSYTYEQYF.

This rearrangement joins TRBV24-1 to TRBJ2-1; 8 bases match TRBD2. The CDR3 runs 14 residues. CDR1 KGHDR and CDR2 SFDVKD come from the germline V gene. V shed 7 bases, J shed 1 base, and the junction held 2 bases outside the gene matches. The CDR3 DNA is TGTGCCACCAGCGGACTAGCTTCCTACAATGAGCAGTTCTTC. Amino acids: CATSGLASYNEQFF.

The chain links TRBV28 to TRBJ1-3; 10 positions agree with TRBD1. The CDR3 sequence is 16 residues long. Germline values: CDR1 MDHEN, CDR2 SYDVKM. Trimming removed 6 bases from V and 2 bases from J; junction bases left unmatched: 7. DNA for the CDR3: TGTGCCAGCAGCCGCCAAGGACAGGGGGCTGGAAACACCATATATTTT. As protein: CASSRQGQGAGNTIYF.

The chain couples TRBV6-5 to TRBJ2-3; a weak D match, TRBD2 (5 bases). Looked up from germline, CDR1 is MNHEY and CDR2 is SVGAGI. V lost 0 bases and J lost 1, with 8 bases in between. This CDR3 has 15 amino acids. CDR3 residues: CASSYSNSGTDTQYF. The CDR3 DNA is TGTGCCAGCAGTTACTCGAATAGCGGCACAGATACGCAGTATTTT.

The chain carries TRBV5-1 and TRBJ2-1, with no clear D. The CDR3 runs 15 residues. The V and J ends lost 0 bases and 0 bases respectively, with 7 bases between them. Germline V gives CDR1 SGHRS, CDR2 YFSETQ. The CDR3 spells CASSLVQSSYNEQFF. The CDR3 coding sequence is TGCGCCAGCAGCTTGGTACAGAGCTCCTACAATGAGCAGTTCTTC.

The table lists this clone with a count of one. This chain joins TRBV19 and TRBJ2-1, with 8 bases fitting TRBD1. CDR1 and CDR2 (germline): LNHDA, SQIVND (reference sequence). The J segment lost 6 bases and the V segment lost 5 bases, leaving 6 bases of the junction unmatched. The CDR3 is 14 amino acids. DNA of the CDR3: TGTGCCAGTAGTTGGACAGGGCGTCGCAATGAGCAGTTCTTC. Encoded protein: CASSWTGRRNEQFF.

As DNA, the CDR3 is TGTGCCAGCAGTTACTCGAATGTACTACACTATGGCTACACCTTC. Its translation is CASSYSNVLHYGYTF. The chain carries TRBV6-2 or TRBV6-3 and TRBJ1-2, with unresolved D. Trimming took 0 bases from V and 3 from J, leaving 11 bases between them. CDR1 is MNHEY and CDR2 is SVGEGT in the germline V gene. This CDR3 comprises 15 residues.

The CDR3 protein is CASSKLAGGQGAETQYF. The CDR3 DNA reads as TGCGCCAGCAGCAAGCTAGCGGGGGGCCAGGGGGCGGAGACCCAGTACTTC. The J gene is TRBJ2-5, the V gene TRBV5-1, with TRBD2 matching over 11 bases. The CDR3 is made up of 17 amino acids. Germline loops: CDR1 SGHRS, CDR2 YFSETQ. The V gene end was trimmed by 4 bases and the J gene end by 5 bases; junction bases not matched to a gene: 13.

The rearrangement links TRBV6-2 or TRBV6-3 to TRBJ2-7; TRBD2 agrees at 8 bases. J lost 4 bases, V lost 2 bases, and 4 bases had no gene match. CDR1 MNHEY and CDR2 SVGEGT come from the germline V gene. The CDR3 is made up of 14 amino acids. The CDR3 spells CASSYVASGYEQYF. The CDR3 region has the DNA TGTGCCAGCAGTTACGTTGCTAGCGGGTACGAGCAGTACTTC.

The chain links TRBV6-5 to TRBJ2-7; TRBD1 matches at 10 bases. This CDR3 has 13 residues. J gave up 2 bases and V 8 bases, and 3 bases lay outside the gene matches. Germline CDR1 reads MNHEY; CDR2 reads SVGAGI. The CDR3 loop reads CASDRGRPYEQYF. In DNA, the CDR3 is TGTGCCAGCGACAGGGGGCGACCCTACGAGCAGTACTTC.

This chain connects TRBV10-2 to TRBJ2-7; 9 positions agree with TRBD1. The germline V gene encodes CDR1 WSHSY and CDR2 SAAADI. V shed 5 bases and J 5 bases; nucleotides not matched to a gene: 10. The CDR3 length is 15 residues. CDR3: CASSLPGQGSNEQYF. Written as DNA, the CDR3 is TGCGCCAGCAGTCTACCGGGACAGGGTTCGAACGAGCAGTACTTC.

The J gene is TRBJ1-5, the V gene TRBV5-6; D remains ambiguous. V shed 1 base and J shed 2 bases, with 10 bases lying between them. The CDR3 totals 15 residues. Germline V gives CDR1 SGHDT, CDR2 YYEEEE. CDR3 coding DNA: TGTGCCAGCAGCTTGTTTATGGCTGGCAATCAGCCCCAGCATTTT. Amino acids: CASSLFMAGNQPQHF. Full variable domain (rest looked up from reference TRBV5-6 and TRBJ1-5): DAGVTQSPTHLIKTRGQQVTLRCSPKSGHDTVSWYQQALGQGPQFIFQYYEEEERQRGNFPDRFSGHQFPNYSSELNVNALLLGDSALYLCASSLFMAGNQPQHFGDGTRLSIL.

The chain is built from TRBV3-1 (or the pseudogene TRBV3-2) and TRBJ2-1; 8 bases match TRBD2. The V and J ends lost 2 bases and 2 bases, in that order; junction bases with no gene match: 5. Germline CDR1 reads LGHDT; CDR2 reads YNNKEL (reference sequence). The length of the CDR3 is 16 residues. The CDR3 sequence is CASSQLSGGPYNEQFF. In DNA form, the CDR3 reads TGTGCCAGCAGCCAACTCAGCGGGGGTCCCTACAATGAGCAGTTCTTC.

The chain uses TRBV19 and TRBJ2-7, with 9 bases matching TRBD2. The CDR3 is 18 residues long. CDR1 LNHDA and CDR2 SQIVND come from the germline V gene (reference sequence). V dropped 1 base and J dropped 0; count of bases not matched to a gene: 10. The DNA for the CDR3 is TGTGCCAGTAGTATAGTTTCCCTTAGCGGGAGCGACTCCTACGAGCAGTACTTC. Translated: CASSIVSLSGSDSYEQYF. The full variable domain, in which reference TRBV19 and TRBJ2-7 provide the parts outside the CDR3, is DGGITQSPKYLFRKEGQNVTLSCEQNLNHDAMYWYRQDPGQGLRLIYYSQIVNDFQKGDIAEGYSVSREKKESFPLTVTSAQKNPTAFYLCASSIVSLSGSDSYEQYFGPGTRLTVT.

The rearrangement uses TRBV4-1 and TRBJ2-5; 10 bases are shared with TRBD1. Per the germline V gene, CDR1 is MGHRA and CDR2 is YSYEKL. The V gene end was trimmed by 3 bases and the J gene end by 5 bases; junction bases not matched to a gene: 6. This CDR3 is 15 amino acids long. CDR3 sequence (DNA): TGCGCCAGCAGCCACCCGACAGGGGGCGCTGAGACCCAGTACTTC. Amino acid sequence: CASSHPTGGAETQYF.